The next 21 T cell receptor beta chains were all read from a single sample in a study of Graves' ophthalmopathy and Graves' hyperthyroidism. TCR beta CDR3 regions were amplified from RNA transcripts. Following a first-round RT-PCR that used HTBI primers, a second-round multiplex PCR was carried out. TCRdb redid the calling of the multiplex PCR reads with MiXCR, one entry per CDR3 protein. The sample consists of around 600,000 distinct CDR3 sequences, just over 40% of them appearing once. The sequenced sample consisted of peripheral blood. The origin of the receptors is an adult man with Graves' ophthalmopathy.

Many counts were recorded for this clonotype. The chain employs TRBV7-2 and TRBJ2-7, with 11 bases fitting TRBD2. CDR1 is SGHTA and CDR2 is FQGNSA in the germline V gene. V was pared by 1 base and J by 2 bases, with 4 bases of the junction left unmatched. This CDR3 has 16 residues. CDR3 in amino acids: CASSLGGTSGAYEQYF. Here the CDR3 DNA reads TGTGCCAGCAGCTTAGGTGGGACTAGCGGTGCCTACGAGCAGTACTTC. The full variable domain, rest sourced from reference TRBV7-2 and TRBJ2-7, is GAGVSQSPSNKVTEKGKDVELRCDPISGHTALYWYRQSLGQGLEFLIYFQGNSAPDKSGLPSDRFSAERTGGSVSTLTIQRTQQEDSAVYLCASSLGGTSGAYEQYFGPGTRLTVT.

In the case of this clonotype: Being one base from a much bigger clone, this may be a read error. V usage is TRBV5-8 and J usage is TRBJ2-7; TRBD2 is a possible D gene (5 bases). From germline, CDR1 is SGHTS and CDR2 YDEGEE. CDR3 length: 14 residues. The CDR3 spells CANSPRGPTYEQYF. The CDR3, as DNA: TGTGCCAACAGCCCACGCGGGCCCACCTACGAGCAGTACTTC.

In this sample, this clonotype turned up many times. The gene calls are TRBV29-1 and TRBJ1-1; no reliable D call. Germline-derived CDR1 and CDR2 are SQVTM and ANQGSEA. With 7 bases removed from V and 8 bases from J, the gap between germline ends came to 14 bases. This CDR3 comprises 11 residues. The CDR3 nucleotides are TGCAGCGGTAACGGAGAGACAGAAGCTTTCTTT. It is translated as CSGNGETEAFF.

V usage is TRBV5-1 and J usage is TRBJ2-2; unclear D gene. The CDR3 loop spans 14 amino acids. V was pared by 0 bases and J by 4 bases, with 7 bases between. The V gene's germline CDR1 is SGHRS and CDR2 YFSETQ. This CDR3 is CASSLDGPTGELFF. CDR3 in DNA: TGCGCCAGCAGCTTGGACGGACCCACCGGGGAGCTGTTTTTT.

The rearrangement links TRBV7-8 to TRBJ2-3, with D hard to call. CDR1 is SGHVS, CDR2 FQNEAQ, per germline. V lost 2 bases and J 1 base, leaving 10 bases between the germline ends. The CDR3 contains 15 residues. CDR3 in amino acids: CASSLNVGRTDTQYF. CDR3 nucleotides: TGTGCCAGCAGCTTAAATGTCGGGCGCACAGATACGCAGTATTTT.

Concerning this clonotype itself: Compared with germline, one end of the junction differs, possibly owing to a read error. CDR3 region: CASSPQGAKTQYF. As DNA, the CDR3 is TGTGCTAGCAGCCCACAGGGGGCAAAGACCCAGTACTTC. The genes are TRBV7-9 and TRBJ2-5, with 9 bases aligning to TRBD1. Germline loops: CDR1 SEHNR, CDR2 FQNEAQ (reference sequence). The CDR3 covers 13 residues.

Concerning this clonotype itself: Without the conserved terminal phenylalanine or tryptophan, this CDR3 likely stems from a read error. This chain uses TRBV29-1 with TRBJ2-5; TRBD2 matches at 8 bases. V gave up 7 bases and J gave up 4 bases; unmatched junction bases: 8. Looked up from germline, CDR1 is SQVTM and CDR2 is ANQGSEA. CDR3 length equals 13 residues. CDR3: CSGYGGRRETQYV. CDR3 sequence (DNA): TGCAGCGGTTACGGCGGGAGGAGAGAGACCCAGTACGTC.

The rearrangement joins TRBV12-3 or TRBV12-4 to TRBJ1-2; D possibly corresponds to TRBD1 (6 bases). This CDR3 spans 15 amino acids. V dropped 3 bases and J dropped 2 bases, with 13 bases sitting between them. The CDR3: CASSFQQGQNYGYTF. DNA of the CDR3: TGTGCCAGCAGTTTCCAACAAGGACAGAACTATGGCTACACCTTC.

The CDR3 nucleotides read TGTGCCAGCAGCTTAGCGCAGGCTGACACTGAAGCTTTCTTT. Translated, it gives CASSLAQADTEAFF. The chain employs TRBV7-3 and TRBJ1-1; D remains unclear. Between the trimmed V and J ends, which lost 2 bases and 3 bases, there was a span of 10 bases. Germline assignment: CDR1 SGHTA and CDR2 FQGTGA. The CDR3 runs 14 residues.

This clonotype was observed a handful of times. The CDR3 protein is CASSLGGQGGGELFF. The CDR3 bases are TGTGCCAGCAGCCTTGGGGGACAGGGTGGCGGGGAGCTGTTTTTT. This rearrangement joins TRBV12-3 or TRBV12-4 to TRBJ2-2, with TRBD1 identical over 9 bases. The CDR3 loop spans 15 amino acids. Unmatched junction bases numbered 9, after V lost 6 bases and J lost 7 bases.

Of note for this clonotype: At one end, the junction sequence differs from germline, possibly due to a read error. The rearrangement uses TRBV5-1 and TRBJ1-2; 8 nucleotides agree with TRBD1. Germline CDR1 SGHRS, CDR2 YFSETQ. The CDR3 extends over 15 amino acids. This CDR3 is CASSLRGQVNYGYTF. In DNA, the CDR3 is TGTGCCAGCAGTTTAAGGGGACAGGTTAACTATGGCTACACCTTC.

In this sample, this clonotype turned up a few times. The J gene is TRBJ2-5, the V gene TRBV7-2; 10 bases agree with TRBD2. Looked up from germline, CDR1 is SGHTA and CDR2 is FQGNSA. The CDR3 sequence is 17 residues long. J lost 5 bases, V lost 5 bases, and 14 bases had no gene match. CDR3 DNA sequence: TGTGCCAGCAGCCCGGGGACTAGCGTGGATGTGGGGGAGACCCAGTACTTC. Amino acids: CASSPGTSVDVGETQYF.

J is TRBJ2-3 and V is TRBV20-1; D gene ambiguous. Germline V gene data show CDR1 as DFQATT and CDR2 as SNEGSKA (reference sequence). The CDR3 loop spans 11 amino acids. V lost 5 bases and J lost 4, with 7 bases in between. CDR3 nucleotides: TGCAGTGCTCCCCGCCCAGATACGCAGTATTTT. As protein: CSAPRPDTQYF.

CDR3 DNA: TGTGCCAGCAGTTTGAACAGGGGGAACACTGAAGCTTTCTTT. It encodes CASSLNRGNTEAFF. The rearrangement links TRBV2 to TRBJ1-1; 7 bases align to TRBD1. The CDR3 totals 14 residues. Germline trimming cut 5 bases from V and 1 base from J; bases unmatched to any gene: 4. The germline V gene has CDR1 SNHLY and CDR2 FYNNEI.

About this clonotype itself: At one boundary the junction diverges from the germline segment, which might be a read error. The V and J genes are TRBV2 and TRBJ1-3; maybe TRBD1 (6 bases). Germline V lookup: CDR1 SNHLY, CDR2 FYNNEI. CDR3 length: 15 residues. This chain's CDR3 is CASNGQINYGYTLYF. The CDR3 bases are TGTGCCAGCAACGGACAGATCAACTATGGCTACACCTTATATTTT.

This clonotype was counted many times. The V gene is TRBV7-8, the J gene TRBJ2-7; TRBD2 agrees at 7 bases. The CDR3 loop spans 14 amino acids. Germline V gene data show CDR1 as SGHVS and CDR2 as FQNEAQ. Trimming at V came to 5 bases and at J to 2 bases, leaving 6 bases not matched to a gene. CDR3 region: CASSVGRGAYEQYF. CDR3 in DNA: TGTGCCAGCAGCGTAGGTCGGGGGGCCTACGAGCAGTACTTC.

The CDR3 DNA reads TGCAGTGCTGGGGGATCCCAGGGGAGAAGCGGCTACACCTTC. It translates to CSAGGSQGRSGYTF. This chain links TRBV20-1 with TRBJ1-2; D perhaps matches TRBD1 (6 bases). Germline-derived CDR1 and CDR2 are DFQATT and SNEGSKA (reference sequence). The CDR3 extends over 14 amino acids. V was shortened by 5 bases and J by 8 bases, with 21 bases between the two germline ends.

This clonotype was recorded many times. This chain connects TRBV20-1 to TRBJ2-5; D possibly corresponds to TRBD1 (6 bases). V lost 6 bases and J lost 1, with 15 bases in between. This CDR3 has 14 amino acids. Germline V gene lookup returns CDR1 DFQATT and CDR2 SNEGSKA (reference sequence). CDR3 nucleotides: TGCAGTGCAAGGGGGTTTGAGCCCCAAGAGACCCAGTACTTC. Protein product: CSARGFEPQETQYF.

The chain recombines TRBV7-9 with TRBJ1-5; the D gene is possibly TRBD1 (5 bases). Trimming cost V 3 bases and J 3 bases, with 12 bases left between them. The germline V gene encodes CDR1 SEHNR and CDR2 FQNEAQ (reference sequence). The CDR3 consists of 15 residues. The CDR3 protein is CASSFSDRLNQPQHF. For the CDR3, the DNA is TGTGCCAGCAGCTTTAGTGACAGACTCAATCAGCCCCAGCATTTT.

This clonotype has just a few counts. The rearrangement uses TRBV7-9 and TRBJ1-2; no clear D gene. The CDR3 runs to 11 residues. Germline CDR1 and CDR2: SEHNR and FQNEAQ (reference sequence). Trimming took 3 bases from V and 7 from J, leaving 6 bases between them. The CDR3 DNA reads TGTGCCAGCAGCTTCGGACCTGGCTACACCTTC. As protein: CASSFGPGYTF. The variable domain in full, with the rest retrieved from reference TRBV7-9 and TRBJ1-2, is DTGVSQNPRHKITKRGQNVTFRCDPISEHNRLYWYRQTLGQGPEFLTYFQNEAQLEKSRLLSDRFSAERPKGSFSTLEIQRTEQGDSAMYLCASSFGPGYTFGSGTRLTVV.

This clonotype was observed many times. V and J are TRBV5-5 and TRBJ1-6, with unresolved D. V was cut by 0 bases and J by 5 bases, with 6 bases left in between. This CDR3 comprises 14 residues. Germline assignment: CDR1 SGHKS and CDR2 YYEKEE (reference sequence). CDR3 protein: CASSLGIHNSPLHF. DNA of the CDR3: TGTGCCAGCAGCTTGGGAATACATAATTCACCCCTCCACTTT.